The present TCR beta chain was sequenced within a study of T cell responses to AZD1222 COVID-19 vaccine. V lost 5 bases, J lost 6 bases, and 16 bases stayed unmatched. There are 19 residues in the CDR3. In germline, CDR1 is LNHDA, CDR2 SQIVND (reference sequence). There are a few counts of this clone. Measured with immunoSEQ multiplex PCR; TCRdb has only the in-frame clones, and not every one. The sample lists over 85,000 clones, 75% to 90% occurring once. The V gene is TRBV19, the J gene TRBJ1-4; 12 bases fit TRBD1. The sequence was collected from an adult in good health. Source: peripheral blood, taken on day 0 of AZD1222 vaccination. The CDR3 is CASSHIAGDRGRRDEKLFF. CDR3 DNA sequence: TGTGCCAGTAGTCATATCGCGGGGGACAGGGGGCGCCGGGATGAAAAACTGTTTTTT.